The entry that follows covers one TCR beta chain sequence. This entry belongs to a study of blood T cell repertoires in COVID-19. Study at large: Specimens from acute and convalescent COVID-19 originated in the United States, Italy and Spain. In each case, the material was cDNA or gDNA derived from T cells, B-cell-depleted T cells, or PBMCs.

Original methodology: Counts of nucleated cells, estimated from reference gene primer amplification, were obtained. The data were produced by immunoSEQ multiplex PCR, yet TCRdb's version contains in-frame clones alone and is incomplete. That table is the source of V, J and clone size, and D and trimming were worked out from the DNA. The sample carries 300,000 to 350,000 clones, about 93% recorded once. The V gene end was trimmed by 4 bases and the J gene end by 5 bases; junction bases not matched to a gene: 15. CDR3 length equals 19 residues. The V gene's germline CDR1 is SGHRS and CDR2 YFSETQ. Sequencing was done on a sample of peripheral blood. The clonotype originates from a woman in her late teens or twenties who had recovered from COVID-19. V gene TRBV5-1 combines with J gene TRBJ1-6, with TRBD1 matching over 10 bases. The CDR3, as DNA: TGCGCCAGCAGCCGTAACATACGACAGGGGGCAGTTGATAATTCACCCCTCCACTTT. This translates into CASSRNIRQGAVDNSPLHF.